This record concerns one T cell receptor (beta chain) sequence. Its antigen is not known. This sample stems from a study of persistence of HIV-infected CD4 T cells. Study at large: Up to about 180 mL blood was drawn at multiple time points; a couple of donors had single-time leukapheresis.

Study findings and constraints: Degenerate expanded CDR3beta sequences were enriched among CMV- and Gag-responding cells. Within sorted populations, more oligoclonal TCRs accompanied more oligoclonal proviruses.

An overlapping HIV-1 Gag peptide pool stimulated these cells at 1 ug/peptide/mL. Memory cells lacking CD40L and CD69 with high CD45RO were sorted. Donors had CD4+ T cell counts above 400 cells/uL and were CMV-seropositive. Germline loops: CDR1 SGHRS, CDR2 YFSETQ. The V end lost 1 base, the J end lost 0 bases, and 7 bases lay between the germline ends. The CDR3 has 14 residues. The immunoSEQ assay was version 4, run in survey mode. Sequenced by immunoSEQ multiplex PCR; TCRdb stores in-frame clones only, minus some. Among 30,000 to 35,000 clones listed, 65% to 90% were seen once. This rearrangement joins TRBV5-1 to TRBJ1-1; no firm D call. The sample was CD4+ T cells sorted from PBMCs after roughly 18-hour stimulation, taken from a patient who received antiretroviral therapy. This clonotype was sampled from an adult woman with HIV who was CMV-seropositive. The CDR3 protein is CASSLSAMNTEAFF. CDR3 nucleotides: TGCGCCAGCAGCTTGTCGGCAATGAACACTGAAGCTTTCTTT.